Listed here are 4 T cell receptor beta chains from one sample, sequenced in a study of T cells in Graves' hyperthyroidism and ophthalmopathy. Amplification of TCR beta CDR3 regions used RNA as the template. The TCR CDR3 first-round RT-PCR relied on the HTBI primer set. TCRdb called the multiplex PCR reads again in MiXCR, with one record for every CDR3 protein. The table lists fewer than 650,000 distinct CDR3 sequences, 46% of them singletons. The source material was peripheral blood or thyroid tissue (not recorded which). These receptors were taken from an adult woman with Graves' disease, either hyperthyroidism or ophthalmopathy (not recorded which).

The chain links TRBV20-1 to TRBJ1-4; no definite D call. V lost 3 bases and J 2 bases, leaving 4 bases between the germline ends. The CDR3 is made up of 12 amino acids. CDR1 is DFQATT, CDR2 SNEGSKA, per germline (reference sequence). The CDR3: CSARSTNEKLFF. As DNA, the CDR3 is TGCAGTGCTAGGAGCACTAATGAAAAACTGTTTTTT.

This clonotype was seen once. The chain is built from TRBV12-3 or TRBV12-4 and TRBJ1-5; D is perhaps TRBD1 (6 bases). V shed 6 bases and J shed 5 bases, with 14 bases lying between them. This CDR3 spans 14 amino acids. The CDR3 nucleotides read TGTGCCAGCAGCCGTGGGGCAGGGGATCAGCCCCAGCATTTT. Translation: CASSRGAGDQPQHF.

The V and J genes are TRBV10-3 and TRBJ1-1; D gene ambiguous. Germline-derived CDR1 and CDR2 are ENHRY and SYGVKD. V lost 3 bases, J lost 0 bases, and 8 bases lay in between. CDR3 length: 14 residues. Here the CDR3 reads CAISDSTVNTEAFF. The DNA of the CDR3 is TGTGCCATCAGTGATTCTACAGTGAACACTGAAGCTTTCTTT.

Many counts were recorded for this clonotype. The chain is built from TRBV7-8 and TRBJ2-6, with 9 nucleotides matching TRBD1. The CDR3 runs to 16 residues. With 4 bases clipped from V and 3 bases from J, the junction kept 4 bases outside the gene matches. CDR1 SGHVS and CDR2 FQNEAQ come from the germline V gene. Here the CDR3 DNA reads TGTGCCAGCAGCTCCCGGGACAGGGATGGGGCCAACGTCCTGACTTTC. It translates to CASSSRDRDGANVLTF.